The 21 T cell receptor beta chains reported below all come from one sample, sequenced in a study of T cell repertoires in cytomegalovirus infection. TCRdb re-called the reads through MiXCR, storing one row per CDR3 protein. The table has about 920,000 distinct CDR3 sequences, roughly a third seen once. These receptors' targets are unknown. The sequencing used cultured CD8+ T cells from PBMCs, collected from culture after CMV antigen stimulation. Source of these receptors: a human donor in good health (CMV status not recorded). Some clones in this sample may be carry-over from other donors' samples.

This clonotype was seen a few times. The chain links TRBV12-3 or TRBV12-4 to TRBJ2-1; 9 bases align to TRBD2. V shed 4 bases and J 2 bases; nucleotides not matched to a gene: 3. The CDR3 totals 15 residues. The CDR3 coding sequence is TGTGCCAGCAGTTGGACTAGCGACACCTACAATGAGCAGTTCTTC. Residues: CASSWTSDTYNEQFF.

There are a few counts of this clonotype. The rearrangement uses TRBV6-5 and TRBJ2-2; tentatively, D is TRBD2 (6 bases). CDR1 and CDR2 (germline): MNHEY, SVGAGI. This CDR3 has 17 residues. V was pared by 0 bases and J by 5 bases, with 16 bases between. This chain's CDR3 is CASSYSRGEVMTGELFF. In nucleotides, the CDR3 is TGTGCCAGCAGTTACTCGAGAGGGGAGGTTATGACCGGGGAGCTGTTTTTT.

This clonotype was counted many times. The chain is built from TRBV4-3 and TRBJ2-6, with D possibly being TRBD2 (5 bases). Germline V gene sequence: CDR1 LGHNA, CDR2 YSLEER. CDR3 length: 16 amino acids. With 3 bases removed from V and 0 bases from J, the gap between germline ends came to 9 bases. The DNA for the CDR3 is TGCGCCAGCAGCCAGGGTACTAGCTCTGGGGCCAACGTCCTGACTTTC. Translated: CASSQGTSSGANVLTF.

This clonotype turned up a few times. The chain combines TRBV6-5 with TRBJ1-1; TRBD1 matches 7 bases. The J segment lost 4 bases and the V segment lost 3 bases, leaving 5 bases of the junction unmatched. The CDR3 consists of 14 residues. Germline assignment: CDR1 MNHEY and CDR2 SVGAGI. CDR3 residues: CASSYGGGTTEAFF. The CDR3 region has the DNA TGTGCCAGCAGTTATGGAGGGGGCACCACTGAAGCTTTCTTT.

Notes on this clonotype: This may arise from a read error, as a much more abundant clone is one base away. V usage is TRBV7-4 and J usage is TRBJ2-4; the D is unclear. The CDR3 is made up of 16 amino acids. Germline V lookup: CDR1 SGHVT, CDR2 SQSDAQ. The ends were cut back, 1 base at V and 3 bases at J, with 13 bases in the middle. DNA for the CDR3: TGTGCCAGCAGCTTAGGATCTGGGGTTGACAAAAACATTCAGTACTTC. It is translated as CASSLGSGVDKNIQYF.

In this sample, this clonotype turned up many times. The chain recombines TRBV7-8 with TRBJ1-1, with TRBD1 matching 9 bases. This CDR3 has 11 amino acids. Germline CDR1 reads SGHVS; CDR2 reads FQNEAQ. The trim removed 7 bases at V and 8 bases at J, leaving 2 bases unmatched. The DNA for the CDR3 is TGTGCCAGCATGACAGGGGGGGAAGCTTTCTTT. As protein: CASMTGGEAFF.

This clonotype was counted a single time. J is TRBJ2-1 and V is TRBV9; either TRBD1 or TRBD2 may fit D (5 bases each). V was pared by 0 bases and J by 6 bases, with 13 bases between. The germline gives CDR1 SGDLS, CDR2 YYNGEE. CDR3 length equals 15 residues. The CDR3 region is CASSVGGALANEQFF. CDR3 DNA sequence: TGTGCCAGCAGCGTAGGAGGGGCCCTGGCCAATGAGCAGTTCTTC.

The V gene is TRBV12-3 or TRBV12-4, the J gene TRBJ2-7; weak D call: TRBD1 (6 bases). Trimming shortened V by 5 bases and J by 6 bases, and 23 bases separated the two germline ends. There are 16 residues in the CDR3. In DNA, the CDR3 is TGTGCCAGCAGTCTCTTCGTACAGGGTGAGGTCGGCGAGCAGTACGTC. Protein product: CASSLFVQGEVGEQYV.

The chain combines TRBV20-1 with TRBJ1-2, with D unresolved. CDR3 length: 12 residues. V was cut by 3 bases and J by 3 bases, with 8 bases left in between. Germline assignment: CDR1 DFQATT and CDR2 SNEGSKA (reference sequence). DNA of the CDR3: TGCAGTGCTAGGTCCCAGGACTATGGCTACACCTTC. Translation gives CSARSQDYGYTF.

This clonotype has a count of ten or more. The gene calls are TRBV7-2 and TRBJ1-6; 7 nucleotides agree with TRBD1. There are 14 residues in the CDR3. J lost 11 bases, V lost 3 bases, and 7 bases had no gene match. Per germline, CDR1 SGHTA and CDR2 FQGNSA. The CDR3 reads CASSFTGVFAPLHF. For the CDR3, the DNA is TGTGCCAGCAGCTTTACAGGGGTTTTTGCACCCCTCCACTTT. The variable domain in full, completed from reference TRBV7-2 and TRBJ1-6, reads GAGVSQSPSNKVTEKGKDVELRCDPISGHTALYWYRQSLGQGLEFLIYFQGNSAPDKSGLPSDRFSAERTGGSVSTLTIQRTQQEDSAVYLCASSFTGVFAPLHFGNGTRLTVT.

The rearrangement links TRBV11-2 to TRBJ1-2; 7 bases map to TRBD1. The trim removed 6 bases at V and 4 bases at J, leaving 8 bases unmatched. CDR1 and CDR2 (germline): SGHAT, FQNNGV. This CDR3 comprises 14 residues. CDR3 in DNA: TGTGCCAGCAGGCCGACAGGGATGGGCTATGGCTACACCTTC. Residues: CASRPTGMGYGYTF.

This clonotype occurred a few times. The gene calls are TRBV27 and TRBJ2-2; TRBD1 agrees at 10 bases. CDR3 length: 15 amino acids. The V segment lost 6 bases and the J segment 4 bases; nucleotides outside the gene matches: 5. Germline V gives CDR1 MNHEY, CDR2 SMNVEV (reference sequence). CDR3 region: CASRRGQGFTGELFF. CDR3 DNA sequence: TGTGCCAGCAGAAGGGGACAGGGGTTCACCGGGGAGCTGTTTTTT.

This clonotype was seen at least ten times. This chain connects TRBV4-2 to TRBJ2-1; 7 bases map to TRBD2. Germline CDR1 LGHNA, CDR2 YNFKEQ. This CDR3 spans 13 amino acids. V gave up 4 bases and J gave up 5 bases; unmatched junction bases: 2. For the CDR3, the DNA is TGTGCCAGCAGCCGCGGGGGAAACAATGAGCAGTTCTTC. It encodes CASSRGGNNEQFF.

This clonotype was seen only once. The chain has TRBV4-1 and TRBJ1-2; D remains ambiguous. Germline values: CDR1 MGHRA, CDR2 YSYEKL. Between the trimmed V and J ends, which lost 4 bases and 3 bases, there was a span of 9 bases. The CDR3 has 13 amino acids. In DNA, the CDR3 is TGCGCCAGCAGCCCCCTTGTGGACTATGGCTACACCTTC. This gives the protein CASSPLVDYGYTF.

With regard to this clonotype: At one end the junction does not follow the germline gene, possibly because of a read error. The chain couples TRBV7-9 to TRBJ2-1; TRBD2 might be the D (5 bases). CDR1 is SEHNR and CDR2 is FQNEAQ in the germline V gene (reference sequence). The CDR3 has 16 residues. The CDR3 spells CVSSLEGTGLGIEQFF. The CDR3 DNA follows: TGTGTCAGCAGCTTAGAGGGCACGGGATTGGGGATTGAGCAGTTCTTC.

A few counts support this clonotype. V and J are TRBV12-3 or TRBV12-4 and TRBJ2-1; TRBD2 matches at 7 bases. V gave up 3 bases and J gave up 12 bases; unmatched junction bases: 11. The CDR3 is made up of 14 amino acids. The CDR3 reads CASSFLGGTQGQFF. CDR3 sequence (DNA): TGTGCCAGCAGTTTCCTCGGGGGGACCCAGGGGCAGTTCTTC.

This CDR3 is CASSLASWAYEQYF. In DNA, the CDR3 is TGTGCCAGCAGTTTGGCTAGCTGGGCCTACGAGCAGTACTTC. V and J are TRBV27 and TRBJ2-7; possible D gene TRBD2, 5 bases. Germline CDR1 and CDR2: MNHEY and SMNVEV (reference sequence). This CDR3 has 14 amino acids. The ends were cut back, 3 bases at V and 2 bases at J, with 11 bases in the middle.

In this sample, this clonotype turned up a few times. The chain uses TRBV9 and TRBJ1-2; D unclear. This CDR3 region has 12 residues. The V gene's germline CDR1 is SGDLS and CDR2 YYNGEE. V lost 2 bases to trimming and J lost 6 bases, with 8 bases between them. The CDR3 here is CASSVDRDGYTF. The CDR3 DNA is TGTGCCAGCAGCGTGGATAGAGATGGCTACACCTTC.

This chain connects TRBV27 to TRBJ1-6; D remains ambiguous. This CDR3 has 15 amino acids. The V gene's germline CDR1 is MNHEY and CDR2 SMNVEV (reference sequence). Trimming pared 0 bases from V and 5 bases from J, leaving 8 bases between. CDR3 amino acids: CASSLSWGNNSPLHF. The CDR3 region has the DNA TGTGCCAGCAGTTTATCGTGGGGAAATAATTCACCCCTCCACTTT.

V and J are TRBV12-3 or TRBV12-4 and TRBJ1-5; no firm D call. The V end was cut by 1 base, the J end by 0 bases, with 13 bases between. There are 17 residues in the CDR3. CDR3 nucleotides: TGTGCCAGCAGTTTAGGGTATAGGGCTTATAGCAATCAGCCCCAGCATTTT. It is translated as CASSLGYRAYSNQPQHF.

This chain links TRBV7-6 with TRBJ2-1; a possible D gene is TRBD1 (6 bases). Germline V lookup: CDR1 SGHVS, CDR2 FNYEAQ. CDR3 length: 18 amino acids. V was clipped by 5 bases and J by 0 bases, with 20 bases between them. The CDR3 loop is CASSPPGSRGYSYNEQFF. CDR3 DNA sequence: TGTGCCAGCAGCCCACCTGGGAGCAGGGGCTACTCCTACAATGAGCAGTTCTTC.